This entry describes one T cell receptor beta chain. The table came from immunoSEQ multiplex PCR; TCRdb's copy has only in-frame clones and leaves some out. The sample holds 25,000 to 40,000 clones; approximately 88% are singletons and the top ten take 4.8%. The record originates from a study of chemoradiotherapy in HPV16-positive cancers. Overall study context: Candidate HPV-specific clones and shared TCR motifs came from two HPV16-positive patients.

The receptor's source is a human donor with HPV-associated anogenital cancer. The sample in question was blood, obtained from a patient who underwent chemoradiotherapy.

CDR3 sequence: CASSLERSTGELFF. In DNA form, the CDR3 reads TGTGCCAGCAGCTTAGAACGTTCGACCGGGGAGCTGTTTTTT. This chain connects TRBV11-2 to TRBJ2-2, with D uncertain. Deletions cut 0 bases from V and 5 bases from J, with 7 bases between. Germline CDR1 and CDR2: SGHAT and FQNNGV. This CDR3 is 14 amino acids long.